What follows are 4 T cell receptor beta chains derived from one specimen sequenced in a study of regulatory T cells in long-lasting Graves disease. Construction of the TCR beta libraries employed iRepertoire HTBI primers in conjunction with Arm-PCR of CDR3 regions. TCRdb called the multiplex PCR reads again in MiXCR, with one record for every CDR3 protein. The sample has around 500,000 distinct CDR3 sequences, about 16% seen once. Sample time point: newly diagnosed GD, antithyroid drugs for less than 3 months. TCR sequences were obtained from RNA taken from PBMCs. The data also belong to a second study, concerning T cells in Graves' hyperthyroidism and ophthalmopathy.

The sample in question was peripheral blood mononuclear cells (PBMCs), obtained at new diagnosis, from a patient treated with antithyroid drugs. The receptor source for this set is a woman aged 40-60 years with Graves disease.

This chain connects TRBV3-1 to TRBJ2-3; 12 bases map to TRBD2. Per the germline V gene, CDR1 is LGHDT and CDR2 is YNNKEL (reference sequence). This CDR3 contains 20 residues. The V gene end was trimmed by 1 base and the J gene end by 1 base; junction bases not matched to a gene: 12. The CDR3 DNA reads TGTGCCAGCAGCCAAGGAGCGGCCCTAGCGGGGGGGCTGGGCACAGATACGCAGTATTTT. Amino acids: CASSQGAALAGGLGTDTQYF.

This clonotype was counted a few times. The chain employs TRBV28 and TRBJ1-5; D remains ambiguous. Germline V lookup: CDR1 MDHEN, CDR2 SYDVKM. Trimming removed 7 bases at V and 4 bases at J, with 8 bases between. The CDR3 is made up of 12 amino acids. The DNA of the CDR3 is TGTGCCAGCAAAGAGCAGAATCAGCCCCAGCATTTT. Protein: CASKEQNQPQHF.

This clonotype was observed many times. The chain recombines TRBV6-5 with TRBJ1-1, with D maybe TRBD1 (5 bases). V shed 4 bases and J shed 6 bases, with 15 bases lying between them. The CDR3 consists of 14 residues. Germline CDR1 reads MNHEY; CDR2 reads SVGAGI. The CDR3 bases are TGTGCCAGCAGTTTTCGGGGGAGAGCGGCTGAAGCTTTCTTT. This sequence encodes CASSFRGRAAEAFF.

In this sample, this clonotype turned up a few times. This chain connects TRBV27 to TRBJ1-6; D not certain. Looked up from germline, CDR1 is MNHEY and CDR2 is SMNVEV (reference sequence). The CDR3 extends over 15 amino acids. Trimming left V 2 bases short and J 7 bases short, with 12 bases between. The CDR3 DNA reads TGTGCCAGCAGTTTAGTGAACAGACCAAATTCACCCCTCCACTTT. It specifies CASSLVNRPNSPLHF.